The sequence of this T cell receptor (beta chain) was determined in a study of blood T cell repertoires in COVID-19. Original handling: By means of reference gene primer amplification, nucleated cell counts were estimated. Sequencing used immunoSEQ multiplex PCR; TCRdb keeps in-frame clones, though not all of them. Clone size and the V and J calls come from that table; the DNA yielded D and trimming. The top ten hold 4% to 5.5% of the sample, which has approximately 97,000 clones, roughly 82% seen once. Source material: peripheral blood. The source of this sequence is a human donor in a cohort sampled during active COVID-19.

CDR3 residues: CASSPGQGQGVNTEAFF. Written as DNA, the CDR3 is TGCGCCAGCAGCCCCGGCCAGGGACAGGGGGTGAACACTGAAGCTTTCTTT. This chain connects TRBV5-1 to TRBJ1-1; 11 bases fit TRBD1. Germline V gene lookup returns CDR1 SGHRS and CDR2 YFSETQ. V trimming: 4 bases; J trimming: 0 bases; junction bases outside the gene matches: 8. CDR3 length: 17 residues.